This T cell receptor beta chain was captured in a study of control samples from healthy donors and cancer patients. Profiled with immunoSEQ multiplex PCR; TCRdb holds only in-frame clones, not every one. The sample records approximately 160,000 clones, 92% being singletons. Per the germline V gene, CDR1 is MNHEY and CDR2 is SVGAGI. CDR3 length: 11 residues. With 3 bases removed from V and 6 bases from J, the gap between germline ends came to 2 bases. Input material: blood. V is TRBV6-5 and J is TRBJ2-2; the D is unclear. The receptor was derived from a woman in her thirties in good health. CDR3 region: CASSYPGELFF. The CDR3 DNA follows: TGTGCCAGCAGTTATCCCGGGGAGCTGTTTTTT.